Included here is one T cell receptor (beta chain) sequence, with context. This sample is drawn from a study of blood T cell repertoires in COVID-19. Study information: T cells, B-cell-depleted T cells, or PBMCs provided the cDNA or gDNA that served as material.

Germline V gene data show CDR1 as SGHKS and CDR2 as YYEKEE (reference sequence). The CDR3 runs 17 residues. J gave up 2 bases and V 1 base, and 9 bases lay outside the gene matches. Measured with immunoSEQ multiplex PCR; TCRdb has only the in-frame clones, and not every one. The table has roughly 250,000 clones, roughly nine tenths seen once. The sample comprised peripheral blood. V is TRBV5-5 and J is TRBJ2-3, with TRBD1 matching over 8 bases. The receptor's source is a man aged 55 to 70 who had recovered from COVID-19. CDR3 sequence: CASSLRTGTPATDTQYF. CDR3 DNA: TGTGCCAGCAGCTTGCGGACAGGGACACCCGCCACAGATACGCAGTATTTT.